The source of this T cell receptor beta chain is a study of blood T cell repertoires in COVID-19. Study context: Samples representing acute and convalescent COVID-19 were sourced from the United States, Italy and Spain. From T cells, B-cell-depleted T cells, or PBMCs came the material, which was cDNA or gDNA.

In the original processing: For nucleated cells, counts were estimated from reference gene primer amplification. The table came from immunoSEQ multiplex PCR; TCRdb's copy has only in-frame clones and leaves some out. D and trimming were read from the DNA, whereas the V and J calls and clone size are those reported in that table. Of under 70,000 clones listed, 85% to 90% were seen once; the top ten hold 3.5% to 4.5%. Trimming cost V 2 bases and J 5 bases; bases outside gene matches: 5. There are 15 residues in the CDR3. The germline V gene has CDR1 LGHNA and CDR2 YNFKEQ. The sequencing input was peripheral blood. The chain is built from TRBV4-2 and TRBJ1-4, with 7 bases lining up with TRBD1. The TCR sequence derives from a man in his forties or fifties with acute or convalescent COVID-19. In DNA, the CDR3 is TGTGCCAGCAGCCAAACTCCGACAGGGAATGAAAAACTGTTTTTT. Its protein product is CASSQTPTGNEKLFF.